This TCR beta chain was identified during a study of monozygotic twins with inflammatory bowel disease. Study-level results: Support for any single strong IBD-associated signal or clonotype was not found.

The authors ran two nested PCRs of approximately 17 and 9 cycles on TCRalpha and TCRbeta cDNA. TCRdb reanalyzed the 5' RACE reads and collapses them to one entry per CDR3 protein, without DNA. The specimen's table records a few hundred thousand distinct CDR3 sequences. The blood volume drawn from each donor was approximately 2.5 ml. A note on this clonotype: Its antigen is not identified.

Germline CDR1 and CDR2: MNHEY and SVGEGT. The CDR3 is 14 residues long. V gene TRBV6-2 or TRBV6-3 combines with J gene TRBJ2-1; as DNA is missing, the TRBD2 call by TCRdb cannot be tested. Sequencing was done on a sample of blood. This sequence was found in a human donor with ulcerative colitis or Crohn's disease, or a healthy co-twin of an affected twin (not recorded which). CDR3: CASSYSGLVGVQFF.